This TCR beta chain was found in a study of monozygotic twins with inflammatory bowel disease. Investigators pulled total RNA out of whole blood and did not sort T cells. Each UMI, carrying a 6-nucleotide sample barcode, came from template switching. TCRdb reprocessed the 5' RACE reads and keeps a single row for each CDR3 protein, giving no DNA. The record lists approximately 330,000 distinct CDR3 sequences, of which the ten most abundant hold approximately 2%. The CDR3 runs 12 residues. This chain links TRBV12-3 or TRBV12-4 with TRBJ1-2. The clonotype was recovered from a human donor with ulcerative colitis or Crohn's disease, or a healthy co-twin of an affected twin (not recorded which). The sequencing sample was made of blood. CDR3 loop: CASSLKGYGYTF.